The entry below gives a single TCR beta chain sequence along with its context. Next came a second PCR, run for 7 to 11 cycles, which used a sample-barcoded 5' primer along with a J-beta primer mix. One entry per CDR3 protein, called by TCRdb with MiXCR from the 5' RACE reads. The sample shows more than 800,000 distinct CDR3 sequences, under 30% of them seen only once. This CDR3 is 15 amino acids long. CDR1 is MDHEN and CDR2 is SYDVKM in the germline V gene. V was clipped by 3 bases and J by 4 bases, with 12 bases between them. The sample comes from a study of blood T cells in healthy people across ages.

The chain uses TRBV28 and TRBJ1-4; D unclear. This sequence originates from a woman at least 80 years old in good health. The sequenced sample was blood. For the CDR3, the DNA is TGTGCCAGCAGTTTGTACGGACGGATTAATGAAAAACTGTTTTTT. It yields the protein CASSLYGRINEKLFF.